This T cell receptor beta chain derives from a study of PD-L1 blockade in urothelial cancer. J gave up 6 bases and V 5 bases, and 7 bases lay outside the gene matches. CDR3 size: 14 residues. Germline CDR1 and CDR2: SGHTA and FQGNSA. TCRdb keeps only in-frame clones here, not all; method: immunoSEQ multiplex PCR. In the table there are roughly 40,000 clones, about 88% of which are singletons. The time point denotes: pretreatment peripheral blood. The TCR comes from a donor at least 40 years old with urothelial cancer. The source was PBMCs, collected around atezolizumab (anti-PD-L1) treatment. The chain has TRBV7-2 and TRBJ2-4, with 7 nucleotides matching TRBD2. The CDR3 coding sequence is TGTGCCAGCAGCCCCCCCTGGGGGGGAAACATTCAGTACTTC. It is translated as CASSPPWGGNIQYF.